A selection of T cell receptor beta chains follows, all from one sample in a study of beta chain features in type 1 diabetes. The repertoire was sequenced with immunoSEQ multiplex PCR; TCRdb's copy has only in-frame clones and lacks some. This table holds 160,000 or so clones, roughly 9% found once. Sample: central memory CD4+ T cells from blood. The receptors shown here come from a woman aged 25 to 45 with type 1 diabetes. The CDR3 runs from the conserved cysteine through the conserved F or W. A D gene is named only where the DNA matches it firmly. Clone size is given for some rows only: seen once, a few or many times, or a class if the clone is expanded.

.	TRBV19	TRBD2	TRBJ2-7	CASSTIAGGLLEQYF	TGTGCCAGTAGTACAATAGCGGGAGGACTCCTCGAGCAGTACTTC
.	TRBV6-5	.	TRBJ2-1	CASRKGAHNEQFF	TGTGCCAGCAGGAAAGGGGCCCACAATGAGCAGTTCTTC
few	TRBV5-1	.	TRBJ1-3	CASSDGALNGNTIYF	TGCGCCAGCAGCGACGGAGCCCTAAATGGAAACACCATATATTTT
.	TRBV20-1	.	TRBJ2-1	CSAPTSRQFF	TGCAGTGCCCCGACTAGTAGGCAGTTCTTC
.	TRBV4-1	TRBD2	TRBJ2-2	CASSQDRTSNTGELFF	TGCGCCAGCAGCCAAGATAGGACTAGTAACACCGGGGAGCTGTTTTTT
few	TRBV4-2	.	TRBJ1-1	CASSQARQEAFF	TGTGCCAGCAGCCAAGCCAGGCAAGAAGCTTTCTTT
few	TRBV9	.	TRBJ1-4	CASSLVGTSNEKLFF	TGTGCCAGCAGCTTAGTAGGGACTTCAAATGAAAAACTGTTTTTT
few	TRBV29-1	TRBD2	TRBJ2-1	CSVSSGSSYNEQFF	TGCAGCGTTTCTAGCGGAAGCTCCTACAATGAGCAGTTCTTC
few	TRBV7-8	.	TRBJ2-7	CASSQDRAYEQYF	TGTGCCAGCAGCCAGGACAGAGCCTACGAGCAGTACTTC
.	TRBV7-3	.	TRBJ1-1	CASSSTGLNTEAFF	TGTGCCAGCAGCTCGACAGGTTTGAACACTGAAGCTTTCTTT
.	TRBV14	.	TRBJ2-6	CASSQDSGANVLTF	TGTGCCAGCAGCCAAGATTCGGGGGCCAACGTCCTGACTTTC
.	TRBV15	.	TRBJ1-2	CATSRDGRNYGYTF	TGTGCCACCAGCAGAGATGGCAGAAACTATGGCTACACCTTC
few	TRBV27	TRBD2	TRBJ2-7	CARQQPSGSTEQYF	TGTGCCAGACAACAACCCAGCGGGAGCACCGAGCAGTACTTC
.	TRBV14	TRBD1	TRBJ2-3	CASSQHRGNADTQYF	TGTGCCAGCAGCCAACACAGGGGGAACGCAGATACGCAGTATTTT
.	TRBV15	.	TRBJ1-4	CATSSQSNEKLFF	TGTGCCACCAGCTCCCAGTCTAATGAAAAACTGTTTTTT
few	TRBV30	.	TRBJ1-5	CAWSVQYSNQPQHF	TGTGCCTGGAGTGTACAATATAGCAATCAGCCCCAGCATTTT
few	TRBV6-5	TRBD1	TRBJ2-7	CASSPRDSILQQYF	TGTGCCAGCAGTCCCCGGGACAGTATCCTTCAGCAGTACTTC
few	TRBV29-1	.	TRBJ1-5	CSTGTGPYQPQHF	TGCAGCACCGGTACAGGGCCCTATCAGCCCCAGCATTTT
.	TRBV18	.	TRBJ1-1	CASSPGLLNTEAFF	TGTGCCAGCTCACCAGGGCTTTTAAACACTGAAGCTTTCTTT
few	TRBV27	TRBD1	TRBJ2-6	CASRPGQGVSGANVLTF	TGTGCCAGCAGACCGGGACAGGGGGTTTCTGGGGCCAACGTCCTGACTTTC
.	TRBV10-3	TRBD2	TRBJ2-1	CAISPSTSGKVNEQFF	TGTGCCATCAGCCCCTCGACTAGCGGGAAAGTTAATGAGCAGTTCTTC
few	TRBV29-1	.	TRBJ2-2	CSVGGVIGTGELFF	TGCAGCGTTGGGGGGGTGATAGGTACCGGGGAGCTGTTTTTT